This TCR beta chain came from a study of radiotherapy plus CTLA-4 blockade in lung cancer listed by TCRdb under 2018. The study in broad terms: Among the enrolled patients, approximately 18% had an objective response, and about 29% reached disease control. What the research found in general, with its limitations: Increased serum interferon-beta after radiation, together with early dynamic changes in blood T cell clones, were reported to be the strongest predictors of response. After treatment with radiotherapy and ipilimumab, TCR clones that came from tumors expanded in the peripheral blood.

Library preparation employed the immunoSEQ multiplex PCR assay. TCRdb retrieved this table from immuneACCESS and kept in-frame rearrangements only. Not all clones are present; in checked studies, unresolved V genes account for under half, and no reason is known for the remainder. In all, the sample holds approximately 85,000 clones, and roughly four fifths of those were seen once. The ten most abundant clones make up 13% to 15% of the sample. In this study, focal radiation therapy paired with CTLA-4 blockade (ipilimumab) was tested in patients who had chemo-refractory metastatic non-small-cell lung cancer. Remarks on this clone: No antigen is known for it. No base quality values were provided; no much bigger clone lies one nucleotide off.

CDR1 and CDR2, looked up from the germline V gene, are SGHVS and FNYEAQ. Germline trimming amounts to 8 bases on V and 1 base on J, with 13 as the count of junction bases outside the gene matches. From the cysteine up to the phenylalanine, the CDR3 has a length of 17 residues. This entry keeps only the CDR3 DNA: 51 bases, framed from base 1. Sample: peripheral blood, taken from a patient treated with radiotherapy plus ipilimumab. This sequence was found in a human donor with non-small cell lung cancer that progressed on radiotherapy plus ipilimumab. This receptor chain uses TRBV7-6 and TRBJ2-2; TRBD2 aligns with 7 central bases. The nucleotides are TGTGCCAGCGGACCCCCACTAGCGACCCTGAACACCGGGGAGCTGTTTTTT. It is translated as CASGPPLATLNTGELFF.